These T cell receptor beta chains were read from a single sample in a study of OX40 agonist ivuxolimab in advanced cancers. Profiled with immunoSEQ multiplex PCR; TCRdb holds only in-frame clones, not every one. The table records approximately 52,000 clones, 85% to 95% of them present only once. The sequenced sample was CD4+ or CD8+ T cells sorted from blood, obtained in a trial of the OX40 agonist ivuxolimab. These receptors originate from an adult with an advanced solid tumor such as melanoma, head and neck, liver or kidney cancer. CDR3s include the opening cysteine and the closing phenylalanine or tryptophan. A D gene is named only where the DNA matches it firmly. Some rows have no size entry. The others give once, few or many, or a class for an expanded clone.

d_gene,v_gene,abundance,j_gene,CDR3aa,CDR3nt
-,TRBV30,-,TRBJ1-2,CAYSGGNYGYTF,TGTGCATACAGCGGGGGTAACTATGGCTACACCTTC
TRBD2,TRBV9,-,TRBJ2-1,CASSAREGPNEQFF,TGTGCCAGCAGCGCGCGGGAGGGTCCCAATGAGCAGTTCTTC
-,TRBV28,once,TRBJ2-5,CASNNRGVQGSGETQYF,TGTGCCAGCAACAACCGAGGGGTGCAGGGCTCTGGAGAGACCCAGTACTTC
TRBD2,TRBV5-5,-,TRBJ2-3,CASSFSGLAGDTDTQYF,TGTGCCAGCAGCTTCTCCGGACTAGCGGGAGACACAGATACGCAGTATTTT
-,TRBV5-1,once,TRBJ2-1,CASSVSGTGYNEQFF,TGCGCCAGCAGCGTTTCCGGGACTGGCTACAATGAGCAGTTCTTC
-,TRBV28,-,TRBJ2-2,CASSPDSNTGELFF,TGTGCCAGCAGCCCGGATTCAAACACCGGGGAGCTGTTTTTT
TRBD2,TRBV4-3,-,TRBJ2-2,CASSQDRLAANTGELFF,TGCGCCAGCAGCCAAGATCGGCTAGCGGCGAACACCGGGGAGCTGTTTTTT
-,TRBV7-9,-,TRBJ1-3,CASSPLRSGNTIYF,TGTGCCAGCAGTCCACTAAGGTCTGGAAACACCATATATTTT
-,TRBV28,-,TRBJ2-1,CASSVLAFGLGNEQFF,TGTGCCAGCAGCGTACTAGCCTTTGGGTTGGGGAATGAGCAGTTCTTC
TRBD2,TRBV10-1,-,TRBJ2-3,CASSEQAGLARTDTQYF,TGCGCCAGCAGTGAGCAGGCCGGACTAGCGCGCACAGATACGCAGTATTTT
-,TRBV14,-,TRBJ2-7,CASSPYWGTTGEQYF,TGTGCCAGCAGCCCTTACTGGGGGACAACTGGCGAGCAGTACTTC
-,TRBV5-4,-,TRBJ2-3,CASSLEWGSTDTQYF,TGTGCCAGCAGCTTGGAATGGGGAAGCACAGATACGCAGTATTTT
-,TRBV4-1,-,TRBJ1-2,CASSEGRAGTGYTF,TGCGCCAGCAGCGAAGGCCGGGCAGGGACTGGCTACACCTTC
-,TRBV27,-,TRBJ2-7,CASSLTSRYEQYF,TGTGCCAGCAGTTTGACTAGTCGGTACGAGCAGTACTTC
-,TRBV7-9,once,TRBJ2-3,CASSPDSIDTQYF,TGTGCCAGCAGCCCGGACAGTATAGATACGCAGTATTTT
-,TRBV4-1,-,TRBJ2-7,CASSQRDRSYEQYF,TGCGCCAGCAGCCAACGGGACCGATCCTACGAGCAGTACTTC
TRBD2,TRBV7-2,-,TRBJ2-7,CASSSEGLAGVLEQYF,TGTGCCAGCAGCTCGGAGGGACTAGCGGGGGTGCTGGAGCAGTACTTC
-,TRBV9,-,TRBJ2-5,CASSTLGETQYF,TGTGCCAGCAGCACCCTAGGGGAGACCCAGTACTTC
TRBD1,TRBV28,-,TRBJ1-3,CASTQTPPTGTGNTIYF,TGTGCCAGCACCCAAACGCCGCCGACAGGGACCGGAAACACCATATATTTT
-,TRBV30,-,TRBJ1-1,CALLGQEAFF,TGTGCCCTCCTTGGCCAGGAAGCTTTCTTT
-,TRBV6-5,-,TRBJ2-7,CASSPGTTYEQYF,TGTGCCAGCAGCCCCGGGACAACCTACGAGCAGTACTTC
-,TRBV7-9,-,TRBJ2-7,CASSSPWGNPYEQYF,TGTGCCAGCAGCTCACCGTGGGGGAATCCCTACGAGCAGTACTTC
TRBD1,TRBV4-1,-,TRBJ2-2,CASSQGGSLQGAQVNTGELFF,TGCGCCAGCAGCCAAGGGGGGTCCCTACAGGGGGCCCAAGTGAACACCGGGGAGCTGTTTTTT
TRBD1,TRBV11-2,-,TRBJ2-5,CASSLVRLGTGLGETQYF,TGTGCCAGCAGCTTAGTACGCTTGGGGACAGGGCTAGGGGAGACCCAGTACTTC
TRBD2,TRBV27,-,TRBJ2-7,CASSFLAGGPSEQYF,TGTGCCAGCAGTTTTTTAGCGGGAGGGCCGTCCGAGCAGTACTTC
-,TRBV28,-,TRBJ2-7,CASSFRGVSFGSLYF,TGTGCCAGCAGTTTTAGGGGGGTCTCTTTTGGGTCTCTGTACTTC
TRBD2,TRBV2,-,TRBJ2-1,CASSEGLAGATEQFF,TGTGCCAGCAGTGAGGGACTAGCGGGAGCCACTGAGCAGTTCTTC
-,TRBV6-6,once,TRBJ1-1,CASSYSGNTKNTEAFF,TGTGCCAGCAGTTACTCCGGGAATACGAAGAACACTGAAGCTTTCTTT
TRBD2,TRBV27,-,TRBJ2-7,CASSLASGGAYEQYF,TGTGCCAGCAGTTTAGCTAGCGGGGGGGCCTACGAGCAGTACTTC
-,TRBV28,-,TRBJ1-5,CASSLVQPQHF,TGTGCCAGCAGTTTAGTTCAGCCCCAGCATTTT
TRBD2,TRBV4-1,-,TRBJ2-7,CASSQETSAYEQYF,TGCGCCAGCAGCCAAGAAACTAGCGCATACGAGCAGTACTTC
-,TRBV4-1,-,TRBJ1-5,CASSQDPRDRFNQPQHF,TGCGCCAGCAGCCAAGATCCCCGAGACAGGTTCAATCAGCCCCAGCATTTT
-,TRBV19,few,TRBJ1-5,CASSIGEDNQPQHF,TGTGCCAGTAGTATCGGGGAGGACAATCAGCCCCAGCATTTT
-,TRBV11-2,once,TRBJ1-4,CASSPGQSFNEKLFF,TGTGCCAGCAGCCCCGGACAGAGTTTTAATGAAAAACTGTTTTTT
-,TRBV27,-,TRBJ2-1,CASSPPPGPLRNEQFF,TGTGCCAGCAGCCCCCCTCCAGGACCCTTGAGGAATGAGCAGTTCTTC
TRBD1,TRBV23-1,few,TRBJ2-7,CASTEGQGSYEQYF,TGCGCCAGCACCGAGGGACAGGGGTCCTACGAGCAGTACTTC
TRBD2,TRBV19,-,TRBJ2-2,CASSRSASGSLFYTGELFF,TGTGCCAGTAGTAGGTCGGCTAGCGGGAGCTTATTCTACACCGGGGAGCTGTTTTTT
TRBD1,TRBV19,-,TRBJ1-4,CASRGTGGNEKLFF,TGTGCCAGTAGAGGGACAGGGGGGAATGAAAAACTGTTTTTT
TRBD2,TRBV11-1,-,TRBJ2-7,CASSLGAGDHEQYF,TGTGCCAGCAGCTTAGGAGCGGGAGACCACGAGCAGTACTTC
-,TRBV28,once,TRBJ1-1,CASSFLGGVSTEAFF,TGTGCCAGCAGTTTTCTCGGAGGGGTTAGTACTGAAGCTTTCTTT
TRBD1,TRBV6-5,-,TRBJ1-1,CASSPTGGTEAFF,TGTGCCAGCAGCCCGACAGGGGGGACTGAAGCTTTCTTT
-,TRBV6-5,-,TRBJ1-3,CASTGNFGNTIYF,TGTGCCAGCACAGGGAATTTTGGAAACACCATATATTTT
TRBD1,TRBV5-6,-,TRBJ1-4,CASSLYGTGAAEKLFF,TGTGCCAGCAGCTTGTACGGGACAGGGGCGGCTGAAAAACTGTTTTTT
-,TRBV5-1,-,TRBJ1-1,CASSLGLSTEAFF,TGCGCCAGCAGCCTCGGGTTGAGCACTGAAGCTTTCTTT
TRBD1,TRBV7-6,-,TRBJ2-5,CASSLKTGIETQYF,TGTGCCAGCAGCCTAAAGACAGGGATTGAGACCCAGTACTTC
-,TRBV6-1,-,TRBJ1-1,CASTKMNTEAFF,TGTGCCAGCACCAAGATGAACACTGAAGCTTTCTTT
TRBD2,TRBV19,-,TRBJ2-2,CASRLAGAATGELFF,TGTGCCAGTAGATTAGCGGGAGCTGCCACCGGGGAGCTGTTTTTT
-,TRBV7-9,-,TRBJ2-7,CASSPSGAEQYF,TGTGCCAGCAGCCCCTCGGGGGCAGAGCAGTACTTC